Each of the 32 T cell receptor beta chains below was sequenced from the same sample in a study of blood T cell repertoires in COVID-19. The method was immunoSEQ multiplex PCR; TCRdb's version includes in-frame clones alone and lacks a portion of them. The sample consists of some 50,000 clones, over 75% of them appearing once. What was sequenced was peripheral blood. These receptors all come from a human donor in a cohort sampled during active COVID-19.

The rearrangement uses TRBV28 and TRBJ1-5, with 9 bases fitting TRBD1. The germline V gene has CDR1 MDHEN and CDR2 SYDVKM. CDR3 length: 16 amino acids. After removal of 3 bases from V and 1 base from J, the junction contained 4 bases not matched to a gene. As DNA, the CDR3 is TGTGCCAGCAGTTTGGGACAGGGCCTAAGCAATCAGCCCCAGCATTTT. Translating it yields CASSLGQGLSNQPQHF.

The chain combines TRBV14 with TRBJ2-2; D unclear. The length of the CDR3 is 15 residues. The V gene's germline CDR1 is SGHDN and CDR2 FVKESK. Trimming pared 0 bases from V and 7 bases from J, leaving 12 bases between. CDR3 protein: CASSQDTSRGGELFF. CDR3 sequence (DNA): TGTGCCAGCAGCCAAGATACGTCTCGAGGCGGGGAGCTGTTTTTT.

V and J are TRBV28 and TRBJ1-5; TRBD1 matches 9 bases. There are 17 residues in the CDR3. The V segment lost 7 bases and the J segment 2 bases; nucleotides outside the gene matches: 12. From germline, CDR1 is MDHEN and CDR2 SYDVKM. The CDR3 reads CASTSGTGRLGNQPQHF. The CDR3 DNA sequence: TGTGCCAGCACTTCCGGGACAGGGAGGTTGGGCAATCAGCCCCAGCATTTT.

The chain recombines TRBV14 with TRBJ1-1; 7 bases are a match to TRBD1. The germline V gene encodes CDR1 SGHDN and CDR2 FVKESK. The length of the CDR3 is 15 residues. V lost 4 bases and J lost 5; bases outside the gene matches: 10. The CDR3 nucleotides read TGTGCCAGCAGCCCGTACCCGACAGGGACGACTGAAGCTTTCTTT. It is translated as CASSPYPTGTTEAFF.

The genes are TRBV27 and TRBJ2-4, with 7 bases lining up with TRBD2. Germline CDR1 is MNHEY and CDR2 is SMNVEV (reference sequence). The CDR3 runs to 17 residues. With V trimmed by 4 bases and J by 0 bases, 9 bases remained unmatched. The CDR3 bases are TGTGCCAGCAGTTCCGAGCGGGGCACCCTAGCCAAAAACATTCAGTACTTC. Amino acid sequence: CASSSERGTLAKNIQYF.

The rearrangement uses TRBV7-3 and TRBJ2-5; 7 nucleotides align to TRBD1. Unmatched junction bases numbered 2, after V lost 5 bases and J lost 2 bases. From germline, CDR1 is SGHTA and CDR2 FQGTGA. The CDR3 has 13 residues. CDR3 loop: CASSTGQQETQYF. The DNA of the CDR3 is TGTGCCAGCAGCACGGGACAGCAAGAGACCCAGTACTTC.

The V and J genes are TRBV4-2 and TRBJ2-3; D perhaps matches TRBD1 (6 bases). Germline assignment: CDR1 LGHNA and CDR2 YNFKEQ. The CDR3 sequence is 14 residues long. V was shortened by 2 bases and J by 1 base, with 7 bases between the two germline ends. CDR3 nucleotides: TGTGCCAGCAGCCAAAGGACAGGCACAGATACGCAGTATTTT. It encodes CASSQRTGTDTQYF.

The CDR3 is CASSYGGGGYTF. The CDR3 nucleotides read TGTGCCAGCAGTTACGGAGGGGGCGGCTACACCTTC. The rearrangement links TRBV6-5 to TRBJ1-2, with 7 bases aligning to TRBD1. The CDR3 runs 12 residues. The junction had 2 bases not matched to a gene; V was cut back by 2 bases and J by 8 bases. Germline CDR1 reads MNHEY; CDR2 reads SVGAGI.

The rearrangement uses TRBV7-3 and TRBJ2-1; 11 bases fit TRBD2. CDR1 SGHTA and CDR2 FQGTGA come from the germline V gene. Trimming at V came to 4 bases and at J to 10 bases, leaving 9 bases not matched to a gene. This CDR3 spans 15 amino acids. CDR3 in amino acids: CASSSGLAGAFEQFF. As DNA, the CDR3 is TGTGCCAGCAGCTCCGGACTAGCGGGTGCCTTCGAGCAGTTCTTC.

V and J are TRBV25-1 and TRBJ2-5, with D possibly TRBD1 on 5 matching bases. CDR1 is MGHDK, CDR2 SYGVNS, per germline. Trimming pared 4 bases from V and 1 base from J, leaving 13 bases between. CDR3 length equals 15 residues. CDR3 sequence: CASSGLRQSQETQYF. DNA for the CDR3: TGTGCCAGCAGTGGCCTTAGACAGTCCCAAGAGACCCAGTACTTC. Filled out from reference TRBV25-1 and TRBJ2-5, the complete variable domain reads EADIYQTPRYLVIGTGKKITLECSQTMGHDKMYWYQQDPGMELHLIHYSYGVNSTEKGDLSSESTVSRIRTEHFPLTLESARPSHTSQYLCASSGLRQSQETQYFGPGTRLLVL.

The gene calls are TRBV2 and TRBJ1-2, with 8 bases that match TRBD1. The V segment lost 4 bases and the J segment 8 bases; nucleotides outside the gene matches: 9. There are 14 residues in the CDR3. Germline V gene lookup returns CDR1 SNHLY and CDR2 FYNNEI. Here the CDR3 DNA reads TGTGCCAGCAGTGGGCAGACAGGGGTTTACGGCTACACCTTC. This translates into CASSGQTGVYGYTF.

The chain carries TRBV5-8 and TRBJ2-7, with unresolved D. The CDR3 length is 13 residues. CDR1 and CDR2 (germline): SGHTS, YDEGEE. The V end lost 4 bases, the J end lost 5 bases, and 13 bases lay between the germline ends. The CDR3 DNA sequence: TGTGCCAGCAGCGGAAACAGTGGCCACGAGCAGTACTTC. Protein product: CASSGNSGHEQYF.

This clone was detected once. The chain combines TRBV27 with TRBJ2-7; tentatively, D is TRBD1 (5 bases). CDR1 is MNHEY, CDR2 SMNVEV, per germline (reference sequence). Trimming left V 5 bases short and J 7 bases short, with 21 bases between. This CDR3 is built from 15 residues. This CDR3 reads CASSRTTLGDSEQYF. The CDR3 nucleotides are TGTGCCAGCAGTCGAACCACGCTAGGGGATAGTGAGCAGTACTTC.

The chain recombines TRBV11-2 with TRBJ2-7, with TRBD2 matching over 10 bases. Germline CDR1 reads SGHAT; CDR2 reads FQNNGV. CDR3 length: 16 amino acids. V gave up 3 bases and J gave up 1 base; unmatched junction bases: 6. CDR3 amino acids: CASSLAATSGSYEQYF. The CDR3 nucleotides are TGTGCCAGCAGCTTGGCCGCGACTAGCGGGTCCTACGAGCAGTACTTC.

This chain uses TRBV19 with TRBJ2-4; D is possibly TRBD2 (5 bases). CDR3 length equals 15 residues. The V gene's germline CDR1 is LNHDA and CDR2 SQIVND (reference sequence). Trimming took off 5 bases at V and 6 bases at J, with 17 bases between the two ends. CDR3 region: CASSPGGRSGNIQYF. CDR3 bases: TGTGCCAGTAGTCCGGGCGGGCGGTCGGGAAACATTCAGTACTTC.

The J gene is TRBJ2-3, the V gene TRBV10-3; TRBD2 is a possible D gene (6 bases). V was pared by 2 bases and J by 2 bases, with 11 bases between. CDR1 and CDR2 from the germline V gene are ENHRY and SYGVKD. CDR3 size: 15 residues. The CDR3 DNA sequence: TGTGCCATCAGTGAGGGCGGGGAATTCACAGATACGCAGTATTTT. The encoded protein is CAISEGGEFTDTQYF.

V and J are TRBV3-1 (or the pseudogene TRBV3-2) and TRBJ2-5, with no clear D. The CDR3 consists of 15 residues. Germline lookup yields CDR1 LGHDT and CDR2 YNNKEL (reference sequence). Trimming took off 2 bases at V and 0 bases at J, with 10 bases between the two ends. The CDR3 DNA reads TGTGCCAGCAGCCAACACACCTTGTACCAAGAGACCCAGTACTTC. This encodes CASSQHTLYQETQYF.

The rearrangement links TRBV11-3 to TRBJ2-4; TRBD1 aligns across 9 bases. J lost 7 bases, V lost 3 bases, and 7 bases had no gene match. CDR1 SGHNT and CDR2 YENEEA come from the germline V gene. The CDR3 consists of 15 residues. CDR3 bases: TGTGCCAGCAGCTTGGGACCCGGGACAGGGAACATTCAGTACTTC. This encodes CASSLGPGTGNIQYF.

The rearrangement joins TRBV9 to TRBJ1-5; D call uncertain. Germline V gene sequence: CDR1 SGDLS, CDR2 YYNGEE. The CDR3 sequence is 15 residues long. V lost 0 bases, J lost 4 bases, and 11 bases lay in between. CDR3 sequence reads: CASSVGEVGNQPQHF. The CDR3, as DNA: TGTGCCAGCAGCGTAGGGGAGGTAGGGAATCAGCCCCAGCATTTT.

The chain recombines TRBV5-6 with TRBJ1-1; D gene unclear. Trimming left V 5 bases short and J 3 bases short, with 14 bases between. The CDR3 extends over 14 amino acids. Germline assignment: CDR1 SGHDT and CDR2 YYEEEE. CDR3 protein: CASSVRDTYTEAFF. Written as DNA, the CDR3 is TGTGCCAGCAGTGTAAGAGACACCTACACTGAAGCTTTCTTT.

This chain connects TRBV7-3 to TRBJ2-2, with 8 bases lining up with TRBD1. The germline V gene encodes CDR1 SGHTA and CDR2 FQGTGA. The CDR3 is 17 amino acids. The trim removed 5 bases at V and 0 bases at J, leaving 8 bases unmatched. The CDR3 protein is CASSPGRQGSNTGELFF. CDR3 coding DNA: TGTGCCAGCAGCCCAGGTAGACAGGGGTCGAACACCGGGGAGCTGTTTTTT. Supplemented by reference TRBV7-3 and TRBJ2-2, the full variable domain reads GAGVSQTPSNKVTEKGKYVELRCDPISGHTALYWYRQSLGQGPEFLIYFQGTGAADDSGLPNDRFFAVRPEGSVSTLKIQRTERGDSAVYLCASSPGRQGSNTGELFFGEGSRLTVL.

This CDR3 is CASSLLASEKLFF. CDR3 coding DNA: TGTGCCAGCAGTTTATTGGCCTCTGAAAAACTGTTTTTT. The chain has TRBV27 and TRBJ1-4; unclear D gene. This CDR3 is 13 amino acids long. V lost 1 base and J 7 bases, leaving 7 bases between the germline ends. The germline CDR1 and CDR2 sequences are MNHEY and SMNVEV (reference sequence).

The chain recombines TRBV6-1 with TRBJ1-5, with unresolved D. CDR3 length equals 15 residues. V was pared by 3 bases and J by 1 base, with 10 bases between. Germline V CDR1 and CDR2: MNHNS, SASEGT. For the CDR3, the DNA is TGTGCCAGCAGTGACAAGATTGGCAGCAATCAGCCCCAGCATTTT. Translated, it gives CASSDKIGSNQPQHF.

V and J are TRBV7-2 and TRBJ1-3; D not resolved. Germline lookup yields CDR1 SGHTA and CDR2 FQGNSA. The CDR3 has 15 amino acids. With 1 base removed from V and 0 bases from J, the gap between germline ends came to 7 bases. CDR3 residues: CASSLEAGSGNTIYF. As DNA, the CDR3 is TGTGCCAGCAGCTTAGAGGCAGGCTCTGGAAACACCATATATTTT.

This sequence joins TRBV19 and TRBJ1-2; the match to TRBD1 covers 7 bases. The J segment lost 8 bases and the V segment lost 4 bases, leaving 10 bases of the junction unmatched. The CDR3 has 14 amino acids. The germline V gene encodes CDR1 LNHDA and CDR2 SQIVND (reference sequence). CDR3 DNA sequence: TGTGCCAGTAGTACCCAGGGGGTAGTGGGAGGCTACACCTTC. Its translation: CASSTQGVVGGYTF.

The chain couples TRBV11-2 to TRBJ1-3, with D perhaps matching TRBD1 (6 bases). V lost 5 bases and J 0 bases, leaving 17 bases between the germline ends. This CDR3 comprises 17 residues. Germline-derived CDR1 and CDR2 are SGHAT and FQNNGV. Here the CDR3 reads CASSPLAGGLSGNTIYF. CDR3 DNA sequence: TGTGCCAGCAGCCCTCTCGCGGGGGGCCTCTCTGGAAACACCATATATTTT.

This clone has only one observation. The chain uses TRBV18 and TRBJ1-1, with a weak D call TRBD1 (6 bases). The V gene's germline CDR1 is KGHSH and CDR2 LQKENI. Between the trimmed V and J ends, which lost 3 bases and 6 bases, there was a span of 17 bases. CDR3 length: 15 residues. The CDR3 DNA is TGTGCCAGCTCACCCGCAGCAGGGGCCTTACCTGAAGCTTTCTTT. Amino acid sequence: CASSPAAGALPEAFF.

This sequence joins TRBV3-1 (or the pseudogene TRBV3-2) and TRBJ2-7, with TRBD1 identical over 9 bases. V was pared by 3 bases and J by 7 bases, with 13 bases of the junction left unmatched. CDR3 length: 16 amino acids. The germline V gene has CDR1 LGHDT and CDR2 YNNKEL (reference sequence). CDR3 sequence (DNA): TGTGCCAGCAGCCATTCTCCGGGACAGGGTTTTGAGGAGCAGTACTTC. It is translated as CASSHSPGQGFEEQYF.

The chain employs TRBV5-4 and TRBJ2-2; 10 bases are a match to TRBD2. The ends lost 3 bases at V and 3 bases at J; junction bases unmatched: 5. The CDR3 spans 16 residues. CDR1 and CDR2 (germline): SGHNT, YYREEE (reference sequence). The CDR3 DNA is TGTGCCAGCAGCTCCAAGCGGGGGGGATACACCGGGGAGCTGTTTTTT. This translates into CASSSKRGGYTGELFF. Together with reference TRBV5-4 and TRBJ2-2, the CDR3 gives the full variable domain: ETGVTQSPTHLIKTRGQQVTLRCSSQSGHNTVSWYQQALGQGPQFIFQYYREEENGRGNFPPRFSGLQFPNYSSELNVNALELDDSALYLCASSSKRGGYTGELFFGEGSRLTVL.

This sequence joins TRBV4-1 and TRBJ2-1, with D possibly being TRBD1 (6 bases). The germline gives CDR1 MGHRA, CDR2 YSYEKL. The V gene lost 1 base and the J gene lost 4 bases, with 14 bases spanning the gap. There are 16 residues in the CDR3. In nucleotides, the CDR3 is TGCGCCAGCAGCCAAGCCAGGGGATTGGGGTACAATGAGCAGTTCTTC. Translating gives CASSQARGLGYNEQFF.

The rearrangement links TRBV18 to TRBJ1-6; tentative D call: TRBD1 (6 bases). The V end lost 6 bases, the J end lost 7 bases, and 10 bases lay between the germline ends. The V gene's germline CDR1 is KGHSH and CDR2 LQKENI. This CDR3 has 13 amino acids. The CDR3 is CASSRTENSPLHF. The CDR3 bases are TGTGCCAGCTCCCGGACAGAGAATTCACCCCTCCACTTT.

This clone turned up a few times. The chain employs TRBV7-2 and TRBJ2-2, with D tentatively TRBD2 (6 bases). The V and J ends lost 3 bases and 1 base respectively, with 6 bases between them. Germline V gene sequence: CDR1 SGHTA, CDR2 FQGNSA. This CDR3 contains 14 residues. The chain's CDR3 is CASSLRGNTGELFF. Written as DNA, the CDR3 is TGTGCCAGCAGCTTGCGGGGGAACACCGGGGAGCTGTTTTTT.